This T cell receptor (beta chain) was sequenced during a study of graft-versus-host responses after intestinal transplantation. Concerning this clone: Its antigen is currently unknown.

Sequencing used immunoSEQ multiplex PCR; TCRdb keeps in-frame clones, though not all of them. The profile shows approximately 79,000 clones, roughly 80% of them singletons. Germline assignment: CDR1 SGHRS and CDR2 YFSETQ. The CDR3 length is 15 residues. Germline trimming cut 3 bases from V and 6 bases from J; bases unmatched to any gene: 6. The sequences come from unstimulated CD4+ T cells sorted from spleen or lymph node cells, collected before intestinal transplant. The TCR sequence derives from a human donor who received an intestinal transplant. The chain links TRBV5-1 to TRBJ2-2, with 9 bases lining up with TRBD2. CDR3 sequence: CASSSGLATAGELFF. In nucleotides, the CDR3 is TGCGCCAGCAGCTCAGGACTAGCGACGGCCGGGGAGCTGTTTTTT. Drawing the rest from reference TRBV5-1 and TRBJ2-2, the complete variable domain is KAGVTQTPRYLIKTRGQQVTLSCSPISGHRSVSWYQQTPGQGLQFLFEYFSETQRNKGNFPGRFSGRQFSNSRSEMNVSTLELGDSALYLCASSSGLATAGELFFGEGSRLTVL.